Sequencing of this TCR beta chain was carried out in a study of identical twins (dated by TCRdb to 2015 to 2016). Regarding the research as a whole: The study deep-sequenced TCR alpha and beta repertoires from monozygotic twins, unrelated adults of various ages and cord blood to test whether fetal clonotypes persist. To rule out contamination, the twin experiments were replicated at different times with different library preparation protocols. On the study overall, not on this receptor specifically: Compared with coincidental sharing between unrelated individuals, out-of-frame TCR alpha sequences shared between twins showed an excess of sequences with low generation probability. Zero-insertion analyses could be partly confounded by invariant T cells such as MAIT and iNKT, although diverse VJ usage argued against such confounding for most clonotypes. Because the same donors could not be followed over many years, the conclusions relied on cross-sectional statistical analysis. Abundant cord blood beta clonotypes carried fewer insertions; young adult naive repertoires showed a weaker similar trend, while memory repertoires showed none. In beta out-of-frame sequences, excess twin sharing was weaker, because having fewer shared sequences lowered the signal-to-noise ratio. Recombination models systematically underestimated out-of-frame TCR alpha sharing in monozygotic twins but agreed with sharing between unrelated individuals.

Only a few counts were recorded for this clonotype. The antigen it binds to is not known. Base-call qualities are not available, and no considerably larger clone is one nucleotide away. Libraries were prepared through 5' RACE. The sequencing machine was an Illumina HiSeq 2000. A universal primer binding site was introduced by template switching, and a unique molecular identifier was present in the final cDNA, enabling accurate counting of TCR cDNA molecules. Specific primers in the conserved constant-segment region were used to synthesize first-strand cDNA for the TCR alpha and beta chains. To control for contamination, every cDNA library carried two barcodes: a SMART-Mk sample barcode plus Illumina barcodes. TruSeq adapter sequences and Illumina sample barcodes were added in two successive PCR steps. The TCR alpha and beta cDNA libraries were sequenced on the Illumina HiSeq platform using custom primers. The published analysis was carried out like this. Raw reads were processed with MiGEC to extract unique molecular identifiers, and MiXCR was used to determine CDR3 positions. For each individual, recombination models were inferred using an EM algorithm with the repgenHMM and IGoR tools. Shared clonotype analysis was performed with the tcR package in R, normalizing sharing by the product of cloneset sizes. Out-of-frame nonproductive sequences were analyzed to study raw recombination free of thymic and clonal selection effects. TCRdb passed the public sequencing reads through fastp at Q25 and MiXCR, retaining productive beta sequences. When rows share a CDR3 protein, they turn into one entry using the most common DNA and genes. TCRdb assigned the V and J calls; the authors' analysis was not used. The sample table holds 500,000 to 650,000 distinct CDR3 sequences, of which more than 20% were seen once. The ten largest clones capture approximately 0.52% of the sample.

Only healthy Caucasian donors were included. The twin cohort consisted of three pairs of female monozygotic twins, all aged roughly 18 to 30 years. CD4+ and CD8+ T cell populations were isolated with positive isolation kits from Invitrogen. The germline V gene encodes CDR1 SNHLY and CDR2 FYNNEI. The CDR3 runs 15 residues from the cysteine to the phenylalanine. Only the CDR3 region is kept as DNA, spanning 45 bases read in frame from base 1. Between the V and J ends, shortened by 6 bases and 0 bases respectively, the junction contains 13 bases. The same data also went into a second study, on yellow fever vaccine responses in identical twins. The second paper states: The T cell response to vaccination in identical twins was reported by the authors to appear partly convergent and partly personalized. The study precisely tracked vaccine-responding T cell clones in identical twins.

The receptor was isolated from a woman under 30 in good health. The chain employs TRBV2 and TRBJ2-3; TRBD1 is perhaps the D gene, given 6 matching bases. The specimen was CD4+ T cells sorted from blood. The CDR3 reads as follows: CASRKGDLSTDTQYF. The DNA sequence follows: TGTGCCAGCAGGAAGGGGGACCTAAGCACAGATACGCAGTATTTT.